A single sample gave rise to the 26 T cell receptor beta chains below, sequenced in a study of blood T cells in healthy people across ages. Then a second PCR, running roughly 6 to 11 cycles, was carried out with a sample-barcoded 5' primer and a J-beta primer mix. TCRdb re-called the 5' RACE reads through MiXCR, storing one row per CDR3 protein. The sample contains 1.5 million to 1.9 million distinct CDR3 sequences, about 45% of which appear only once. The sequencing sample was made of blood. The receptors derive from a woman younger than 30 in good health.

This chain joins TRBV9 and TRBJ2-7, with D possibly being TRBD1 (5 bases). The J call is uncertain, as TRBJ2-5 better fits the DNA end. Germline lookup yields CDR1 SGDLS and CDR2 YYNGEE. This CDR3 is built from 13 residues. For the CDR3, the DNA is TGTGCCAGCAGCGTTGGGGCGACGGAGACCCAGTACTTC. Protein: CASSVGATETQYF.

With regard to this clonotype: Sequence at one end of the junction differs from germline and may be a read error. The CDR3 loop is CASSIQGASEKLFF. The CDR3 nucleotides read TGTGCCAGCAGCATACAGGGGGCGAGTGAAAAATTGTTTTTT. The gene calls are TRBV7-2 and TRBJ1-4, with 9 bases aligning to TRBD1. CDR1 is SGHTA, CDR2 FQGNSA, per germline. The CDR3 contains 14 residues.

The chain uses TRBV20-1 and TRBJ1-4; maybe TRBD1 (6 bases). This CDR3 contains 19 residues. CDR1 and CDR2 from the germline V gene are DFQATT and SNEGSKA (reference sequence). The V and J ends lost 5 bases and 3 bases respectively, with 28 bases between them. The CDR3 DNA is TGCAGTGCTGTCGCACCCCTTCAGGCAGGGGTGAGCGCTAATGAAAAACTGTTTTTT. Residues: CSAVAPLQAGVSANEKLFF.

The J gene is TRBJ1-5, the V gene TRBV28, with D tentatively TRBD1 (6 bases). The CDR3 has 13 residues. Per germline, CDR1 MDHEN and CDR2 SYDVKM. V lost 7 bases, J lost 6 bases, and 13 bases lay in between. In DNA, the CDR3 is TGTGCCAGCAAGACCGCAGGGGCTCAGCCCCAGCATTTT. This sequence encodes CASKTAGAQPQHF.

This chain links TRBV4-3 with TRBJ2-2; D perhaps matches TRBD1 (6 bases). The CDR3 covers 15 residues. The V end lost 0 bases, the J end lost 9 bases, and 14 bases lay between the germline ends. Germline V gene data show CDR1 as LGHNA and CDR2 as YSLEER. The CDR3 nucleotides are TGCGCCAGCAGCCAAGATGGGACAAGGGGTAGGGAGCTGTTTTTT. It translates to CASSQDGTRGRELFF.

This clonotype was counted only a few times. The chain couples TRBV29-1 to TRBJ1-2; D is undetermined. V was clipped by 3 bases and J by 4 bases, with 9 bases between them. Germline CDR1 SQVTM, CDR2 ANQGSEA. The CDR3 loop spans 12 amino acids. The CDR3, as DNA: TGCAGCGTTGATGAAGTTGGCTATGGCTACACCTTC. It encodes CSVDEVGYGYTF.

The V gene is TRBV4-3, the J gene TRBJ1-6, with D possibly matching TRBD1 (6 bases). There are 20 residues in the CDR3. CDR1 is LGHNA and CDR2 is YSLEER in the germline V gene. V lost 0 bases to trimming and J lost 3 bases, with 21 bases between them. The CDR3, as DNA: TGCGCCAGCAGCCAAGACGGGAGGGGTATCCGGGACATCTATAATTCACCCCTCCACTTT. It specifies CASSQDGRGIRDIYNSPLHF.

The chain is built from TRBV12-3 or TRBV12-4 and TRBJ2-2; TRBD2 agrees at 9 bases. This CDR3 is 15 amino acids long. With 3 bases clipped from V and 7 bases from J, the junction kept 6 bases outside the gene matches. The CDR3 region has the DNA TGTGCCAGCAGTTTCAGCGGGGGGCGGGGCGGGGAGCTGTTTTTT. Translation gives CASSFSGGRGGELFF.

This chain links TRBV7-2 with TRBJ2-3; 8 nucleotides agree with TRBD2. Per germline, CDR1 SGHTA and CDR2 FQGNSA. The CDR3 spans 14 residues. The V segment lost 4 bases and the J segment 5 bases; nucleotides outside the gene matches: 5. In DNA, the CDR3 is TGTGCCAGCAGCTCGACTAGCGTAGGAGATACGCAGTATTTT. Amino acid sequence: CASSSTSVGDTQYF.

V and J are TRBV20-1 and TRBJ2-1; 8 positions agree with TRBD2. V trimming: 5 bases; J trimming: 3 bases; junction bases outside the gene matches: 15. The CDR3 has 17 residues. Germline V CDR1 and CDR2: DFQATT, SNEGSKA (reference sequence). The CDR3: CSAEGGLGKRNYNEQFF. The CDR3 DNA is TGCAGTGCTGAGGGGGGACTAGGCAAAAGGAACTACAATGAGCAGTTCTTC.

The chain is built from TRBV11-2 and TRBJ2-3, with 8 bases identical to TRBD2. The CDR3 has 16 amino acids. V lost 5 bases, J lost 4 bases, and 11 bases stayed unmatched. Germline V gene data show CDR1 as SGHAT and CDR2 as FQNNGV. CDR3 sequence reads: CASSPPTGGRADTQYF. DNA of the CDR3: TGTGCCAGCAGCCCCCCCACGGGGGGGCGGGCAGATACGCAGTATTTT.

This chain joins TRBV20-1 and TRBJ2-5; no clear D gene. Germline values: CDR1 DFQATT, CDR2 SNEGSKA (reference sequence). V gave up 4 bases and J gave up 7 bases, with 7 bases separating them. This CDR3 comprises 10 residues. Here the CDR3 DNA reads TGCAGTGCTATGTCATTGACCCAGTACTTC. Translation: CSAMSLTQYF.

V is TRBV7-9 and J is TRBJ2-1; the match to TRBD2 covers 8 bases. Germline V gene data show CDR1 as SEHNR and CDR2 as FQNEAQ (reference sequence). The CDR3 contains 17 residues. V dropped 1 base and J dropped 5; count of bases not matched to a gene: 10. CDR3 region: CASSLERAGEVHNEQFF. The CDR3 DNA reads TGTGCCAGCAGCTTAGAGAGAGCGGGAGAGGTCCACAATGAGCAGTTCTTC.

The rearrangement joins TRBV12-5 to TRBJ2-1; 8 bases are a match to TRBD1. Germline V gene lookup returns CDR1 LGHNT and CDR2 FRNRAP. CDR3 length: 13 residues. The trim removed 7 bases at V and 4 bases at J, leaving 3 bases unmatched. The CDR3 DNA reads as TGTGCTAGTGCCCGGGACAGGTACAATGAGCAGTTCTTC. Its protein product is CASARDRYNEQFF.

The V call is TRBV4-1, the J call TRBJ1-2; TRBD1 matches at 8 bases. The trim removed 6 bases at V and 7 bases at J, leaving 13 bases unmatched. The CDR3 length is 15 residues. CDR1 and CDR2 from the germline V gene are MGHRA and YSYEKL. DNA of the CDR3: TGCGCCAGCAGATTCGACGGACAGGGCTATCCTGGCTACACCTTC. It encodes CASRFDGQGYPGYTF.

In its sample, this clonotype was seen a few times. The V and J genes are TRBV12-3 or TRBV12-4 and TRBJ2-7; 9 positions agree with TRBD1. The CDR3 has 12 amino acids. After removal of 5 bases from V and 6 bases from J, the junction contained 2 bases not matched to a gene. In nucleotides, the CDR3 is TGTGCCAGCAGTGGGGGACAGGGCGAGCAGTACTTC. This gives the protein CASSGGQGEQYF.

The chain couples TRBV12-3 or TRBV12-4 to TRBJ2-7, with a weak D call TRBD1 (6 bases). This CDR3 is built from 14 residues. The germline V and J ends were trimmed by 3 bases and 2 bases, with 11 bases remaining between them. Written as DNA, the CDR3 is TGTGCCAGCAGTTTTACAGGGATGCCCTACGAGCAGTACTTC. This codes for CASSFTGMPYEQYF.

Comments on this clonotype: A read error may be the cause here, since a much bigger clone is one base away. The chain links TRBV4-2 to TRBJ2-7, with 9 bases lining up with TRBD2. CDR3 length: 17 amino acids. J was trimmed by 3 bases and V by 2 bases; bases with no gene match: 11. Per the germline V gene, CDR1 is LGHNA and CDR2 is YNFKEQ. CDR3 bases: TGTGCCAGCAGCCAAATAGCGGGAGAAGTTTTTATCTACGAGCAGTACTTC. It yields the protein CASSQIAGEVFIYEQYF.

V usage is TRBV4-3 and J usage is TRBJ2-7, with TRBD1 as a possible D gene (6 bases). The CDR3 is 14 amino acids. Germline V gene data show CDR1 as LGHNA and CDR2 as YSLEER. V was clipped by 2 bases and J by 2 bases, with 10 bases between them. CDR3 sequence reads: CASSQIQGPYEQYF. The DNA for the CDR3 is TGCGCCAGCAGCCAAATCCAGGGGCCCTACGAGCAGTACTTC.

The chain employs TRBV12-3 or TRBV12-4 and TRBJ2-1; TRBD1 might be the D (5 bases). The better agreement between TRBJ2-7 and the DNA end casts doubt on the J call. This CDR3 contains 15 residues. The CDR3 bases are TGTGCCAGCAGCAAGGGGCGATGGGCCTACAATGAGCAGTACTTC. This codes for CASSKGRWAYNEQYF.

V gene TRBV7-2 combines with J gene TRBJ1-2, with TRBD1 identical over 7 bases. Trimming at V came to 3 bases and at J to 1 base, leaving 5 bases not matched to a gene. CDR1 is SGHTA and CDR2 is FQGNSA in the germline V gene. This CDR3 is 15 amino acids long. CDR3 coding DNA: TGTGCCAGCAGCTTCACACAGGGGATTAACTATGGCTACACCTTC. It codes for CASSFTQGINYGYTF.

DNA for the CDR3: TGCGCCAGCAGCCCGTACTCGGGGACGGGAGCTTTCTTT. Residues: CASSPYSGTGAFF. This rearrangement joins TRBV5-1 to TRBJ1-1; possibly TRBD1 for D (5 bases). CDR1 SGHRS and CDR2 YFSETQ come from the germline V gene. V lost 4 bases and J 10 bases, leaving 17 bases between the germline ends. The CDR3 is 13 amino acids.

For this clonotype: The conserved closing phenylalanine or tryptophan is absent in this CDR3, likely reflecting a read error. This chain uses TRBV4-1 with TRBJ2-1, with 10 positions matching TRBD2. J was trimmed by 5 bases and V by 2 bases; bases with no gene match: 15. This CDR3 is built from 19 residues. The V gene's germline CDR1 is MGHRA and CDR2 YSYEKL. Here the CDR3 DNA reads TGCGCCAGCAGCCAATCAAGGGTGGCTAGCGGGAGTGCTGACAATGAGCAGTTCGTC. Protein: CASSQSRVASGSADNEQFV.

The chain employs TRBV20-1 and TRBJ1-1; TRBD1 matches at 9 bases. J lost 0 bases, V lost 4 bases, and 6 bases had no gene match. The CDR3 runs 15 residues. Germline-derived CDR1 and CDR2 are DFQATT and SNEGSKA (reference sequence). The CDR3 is CSAIGTGYMNTEAFF. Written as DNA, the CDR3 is TGCAGTGCTATAGGGACAGGGTATATGAACACTGAAGCTTTCTTT.

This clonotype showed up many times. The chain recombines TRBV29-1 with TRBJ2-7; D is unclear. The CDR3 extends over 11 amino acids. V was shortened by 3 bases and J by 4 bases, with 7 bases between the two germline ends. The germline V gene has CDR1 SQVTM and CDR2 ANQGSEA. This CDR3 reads CSVDLGYEQYF. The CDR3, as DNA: TGCAGCGTTGATTTAGGATACGAGCAGTACTTC.

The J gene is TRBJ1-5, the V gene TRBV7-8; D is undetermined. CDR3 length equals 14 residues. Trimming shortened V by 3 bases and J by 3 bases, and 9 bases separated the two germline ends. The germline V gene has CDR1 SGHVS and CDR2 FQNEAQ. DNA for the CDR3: TGTGCCAGCAGCTTGAAGACTCTCAATCAGCCCCAGCATTTT. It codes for CASSLKTLNQPQHF.